These 8 T cell receptor beta chains came from one sample sequenced in a study of blood T cell repertoires in COVID-19. Clones were sequenced by immunoSEQ multiplex PCR, and TCRdb holds only the in-frame ones, with some missing. This table has more than 85,000 clones, around 90% appearing once. The material sequenced was peripheral blood. The receptors shown here come from a human donor with COVID-19, enrolled during active disease. The donor label of this sample is uncertain.

The chain recombines TRBV27 with TRBJ1-5, with 7 bases fitting TRBD1. Per the germline V gene, CDR1 is MNHEY and CDR2 is SMNVEV (reference sequence). This CDR3 has 18 amino acids. Trimming took 6 bases from V and 2 from J; bases not matched to a gene: 16. This CDR3 is CASRYRGSREDGNQPQHF. CDR3 nucleotides: TGTGCCAGCAGGTACAGGGGCTCGCGTGAGGATGGCAATCAGCCCCAGCATTTT.

This sequence joins TRBV23-1 and TRBJ1-5; D might be TRBD1 (5 bases). TRBV23-1 belongs to the ORF category, with a function that is uncertain. V was pared by 0 bases and J by 7 bases, with 16 bases between. The CDR3 runs to 16 residues. As DNA, the CDR3 is TGCGCCAGCAGTCAATCGTGGACACGGTGGGTCCAGCCCCAGCATTTT. Translation gives CASSQSWTRWVQPQHF.

This clone was detected only a few times. This chain uses TRBV25-1 with TRBJ2-5; 8 bases fit TRBD2. Germline V gene sequence: CDR1 MGHDK, CDR2 SYGVNS. The CDR3 contains 14 residues. The V gene end was trimmed by 3 bases and the J gene end by 5 bases; junction bases not matched to a gene: 5. CDR3 nucleotide sequence: TGTGCCAGCAGTGAGCGGGAGGATGGCGAGACCCAGTACTTC. The encoded protein is CASSEREDGETQYF.

V and J are TRBV5-1 and TRBJ1-2, with TRBD1 as a possible D gene (6 bases). This CDR3 has 12 amino acids. V lost 1 base to trimming and J lost 6 bases, with 7 bases between them. Germline V CDR1 and CDR2: SGHRS, YFSETQ. The CDR3 sequence is CASSLTGNGYTF. The CDR3 region has the DNA TGCGCCAGCAGCTTGACAGGGAATGGCTACACCTTC.

Worth noting for this clone: Other DNA sequences in the sample encode the same CDR3. This chain joins TRBV5-1 and TRBJ2-3; 8 nucleotides agree with TRBD2. Per the germline V gene, CDR1 is SGHRS and CDR2 is YFSETQ. This CDR3 has 15 residues. V shed 4 bases and J 1 base; nucleotides not matched to a gene: 5. This CDR3 is CASSPGGPRTDTQYF. The CDR3 coding sequence is TGCGCCAGCAGCCCGGGGGGGCCACGCACAGATACGCAGTATTTT.

This sequence joins TRBV11-2 and TRBJ2-7, with 9 bases matching TRBD1. Germline trimming cut 5 bases from V and 5 bases from J; bases unmatched to any gene: 4. The CDR3 contains 13 residues. Germline V lookup: CDR1 SGHAT, CDR2 FQNNGV. CDR3: CASSTDRGNEQYF. The CDR3, as DNA: TGTGCCAGCAGCACAGACAGGGGGAACGAGCAGTACTTC.

The chain employs TRBV11-3 and TRBJ2-5; 8 bases match TRBD2. This CDR3 comprises 15 residues. CDR1 is SGHNT and CDR2 is YENEEA in the germline V gene. The ends lost 7 bases at V and 2 bases at J; junction bases unmatched: 9. The CDR3 region is CASNPGSSGQETQYF. As DNA, the CDR3 is TGTGCCAGCAACCCCGGGTCTAGCGGGCAAGAGACCCAGTACTTC.

The CDR3 region is CASSYQRDRRSPLHF. The CDR3 nucleotides read TGTGCCAGCAGTTACCAACGGGACAGGAGGTCACCCCTCCACTTT. The chain joins TRBV6-5 to TRBJ1-6; 8 bases are shared with TRBD1. Germline CDR1 and CDR2: MNHEY and SVGAGI. This CDR3 spans 15 amino acids. Unmatched junction bases numbered 7, after V lost 2 bases and J lost 10 bases.